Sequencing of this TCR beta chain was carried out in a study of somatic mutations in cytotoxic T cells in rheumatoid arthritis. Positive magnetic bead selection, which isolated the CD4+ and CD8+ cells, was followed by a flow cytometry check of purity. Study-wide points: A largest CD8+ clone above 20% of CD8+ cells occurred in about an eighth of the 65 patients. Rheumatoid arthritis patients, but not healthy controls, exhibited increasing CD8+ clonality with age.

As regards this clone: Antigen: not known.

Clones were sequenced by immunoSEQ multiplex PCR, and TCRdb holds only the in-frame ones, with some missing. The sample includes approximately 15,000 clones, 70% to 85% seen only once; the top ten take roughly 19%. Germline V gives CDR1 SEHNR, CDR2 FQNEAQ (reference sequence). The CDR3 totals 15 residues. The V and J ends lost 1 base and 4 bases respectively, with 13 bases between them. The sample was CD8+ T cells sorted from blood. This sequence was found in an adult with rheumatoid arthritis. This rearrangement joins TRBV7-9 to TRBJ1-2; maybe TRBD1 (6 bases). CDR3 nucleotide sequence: TGTGCCAGCAGCTTAGGATCAGGGGAAGGCTATGGCTACACCTTC. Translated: CASSLGSGEGYGYTF.